This TCR beta chain derives from a study of regulatory T cells in long-lasting Graves disease. Study summary: Graves' patients diagnosed newly had used antithyroid drugs under 3 months. General observations from the study: With persistent disease, TRBV28, TRBJ1-2 and TRBJ2-5 were the favored segments.

Both iRepertoire HTBI primers and Arm-PCR of CDR3 regions were used to build the TCR beta libraries. From the multiplex PCR reads, TCRdb called clonotypes with MiXCR, one entry per CDR3 protein. The data hold about 620,000 distinct CDR3 sequences, with 16% observed a single time. Germline-derived CDR1 and CDR2 are KGHDR and SFDVKD. The CDR3 sequence is 16 residues long. Time point reported: newly diagnosed GD, antithyroid drugs for less than 3 months. Preparation of the TCR library used RNA extracted from PBMCs. EDTA tubes received around 9 milliliters of drawn peripheral blood. In the case of this clonotype: Its antigen is still unknown.

The data were also submitted as part of a second study, on T cells in Graves' hyperthyroidism and ophthalmopathy. Per that paper: Patients were aged 18 to 65, had disease duration under 2 months, and had newly diagnosed hyperthyroidism.

The TCR comes from a woman in her twenties or thirties with Graves disease. This chain uses TRBV24-1 with TRBJ2-3, with 9 bases matching TRBD1. The end of the DNA is better explained by TRBJ2-5, so the J call may be wrong. Sequencing was performed on peripheral blood mononuclear cells (PBMCs), taken at new diagnosis, from a patient treated with antithyroid drugs. The CDR3 DNA reads TGTGCCACCAGTGATACGGGACAGGGTGGAGGAGAGACCCAGTACTTC. This sequence encodes CATSDTGQGGGETQYF.